This TCR beta chain emerged from a study of T cells in Graves' hyperthyroidism and ophthalmopathy. Study results and caveats: The model's output predicted ophthalmopathy at a median of approximately 6.5 months prior to onset. Most clonotypes expanded in thyroid above 0.001 were likewise present in blood.

Newly diagnosed hyperthyroidism, duration under 2 months, in patients aged 18 to 65. RNA transcripts yielded amplified TCR beta CDR3 regions. Primed by the HTBI set, a first-round RT-PCR was run on the TCR CDR3. TCRdb re-called the multiplex PCR reads through MiXCR, storing one row per CDR3 protein. Of hundreds of thousands of distinct CDR3 sequences in the sample, 14% were seen once. This clonotype showed up just once. Its antigen is still unknown. This CDR3 is 14 amino acids long. Germline loops: CDR1 SGHTA, CDR2 FQGNSA. The ends were cut back, 5 bases at V and 4 bases at J, with 15 bases in the middle.

The chain is built from TRBV7-2 and TRBJ2-7; D remains unclear. This TCR was recovered from a woman aged 18-29 years with Graves' hyperthyroidism. What was sequenced was blood. In nucleotides, the CDR3 is TGTGCCAGCAGCCCCTCAAGACTGGATTACGAGCAGTACTTC. Its translation: CASSPSRLDYEQYF.